This T cell receptor (beta chain) derives from a study of regulatory T cells in long-lasting Graves disease. Whole-study context: Over 5 years of antithyroid drugs with positive TSH receptor antibodies was taken to mean persistent Graves' disease.

Whole-study results and caveats: The study found TRBV28, TRBJ1-2 and TRBJ2-5 favored in persistent disease. Persistent patients shared some 2,500 public clonotypes among themselves. Newly diagnosed patients shared fewer, at about 890.

With respect to this clonotype: Its antigen is unknown. It may be a read error: a sequence one base away is much more abundant.

Investigators prepared the TCR beta libraries by applying iRepertoire HTBI primers and Arm-PCR of CDR3 regions. TCRdb processed the multiplex PCR reads anew with MiXCR; each CDR3 protein has one entry. The table lists about 430,000 distinct CDR3 sequences, about 21% of them singletons, with 14% in the top ten. Time point defined: persistent/refractory GD, antithyroid drugs over 5 years with positive TRAb. Extracted RNA from PBMCs served as the source of the TCR library. Graves' disease was diagnosed by American Thyroid Association guidelines. The germline V gene encodes CDR1 MDHEN and CDR2 SYDVKM. The CDR3 loop spans 12 amino acids.

The TCR comes from a female donor with Graves disease. Sequenced here: peripheral blood mononuclear cells (PBMCs), sampled when the disease was refractory, from a patient treated with antithyroid drugs. V usage is TRBV28 and J usage is TRBJ2-7, with TRBD2 matching over 10 bases. CDR3 region: CAGSFALAGVDF. CDR3 nucleotide sequence: TGTGCCGGCAGTTTTGCTCTAGCGGGAGTTGACTTC.